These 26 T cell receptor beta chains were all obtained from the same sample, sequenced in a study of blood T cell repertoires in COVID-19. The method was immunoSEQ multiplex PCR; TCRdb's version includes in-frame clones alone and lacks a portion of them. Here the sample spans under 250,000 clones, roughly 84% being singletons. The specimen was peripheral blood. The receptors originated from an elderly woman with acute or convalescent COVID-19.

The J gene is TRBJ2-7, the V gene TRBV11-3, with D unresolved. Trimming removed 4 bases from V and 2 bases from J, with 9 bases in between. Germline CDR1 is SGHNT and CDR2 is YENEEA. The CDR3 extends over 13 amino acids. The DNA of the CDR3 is TGTGCCAGCAGCTCAGTACCCACCTACGAGCAGTACTTC. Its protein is CASSSVPTYEQYF.

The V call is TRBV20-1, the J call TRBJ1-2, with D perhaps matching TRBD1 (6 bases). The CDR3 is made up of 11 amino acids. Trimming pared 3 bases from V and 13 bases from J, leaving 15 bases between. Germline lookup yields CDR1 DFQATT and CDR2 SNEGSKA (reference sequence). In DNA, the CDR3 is TGCAGTGCTAGGGGACAACAGGAATCCACCTTC. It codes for CSARGQQESTF.

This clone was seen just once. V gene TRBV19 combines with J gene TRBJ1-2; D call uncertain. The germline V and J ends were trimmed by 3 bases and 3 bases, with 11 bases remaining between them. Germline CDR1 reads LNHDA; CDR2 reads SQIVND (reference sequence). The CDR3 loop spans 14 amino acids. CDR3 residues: CASSMTRRDYGYTF. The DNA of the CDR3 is TGTGCCAGTAGTATGACGAGACGGGACTATGGCTACACCTTC.

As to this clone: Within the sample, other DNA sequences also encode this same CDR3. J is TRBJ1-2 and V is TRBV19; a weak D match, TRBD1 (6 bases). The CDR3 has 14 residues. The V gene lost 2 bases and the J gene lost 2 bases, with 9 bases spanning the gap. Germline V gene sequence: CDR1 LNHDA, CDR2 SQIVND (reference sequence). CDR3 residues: CASSIQQGNYGYTF. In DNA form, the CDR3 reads TGTGCCAGTAGTATACAACAGGGCAACTATGGCTACACCTTC.

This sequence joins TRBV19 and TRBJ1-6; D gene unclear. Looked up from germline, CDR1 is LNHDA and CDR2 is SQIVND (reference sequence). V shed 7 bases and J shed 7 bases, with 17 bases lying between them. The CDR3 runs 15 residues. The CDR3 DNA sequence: TGTGCCAGTACAAATCGGCTCGGGAGGAATTCACCCCTCCACTTT. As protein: CASTNRLGRNSPLHF.

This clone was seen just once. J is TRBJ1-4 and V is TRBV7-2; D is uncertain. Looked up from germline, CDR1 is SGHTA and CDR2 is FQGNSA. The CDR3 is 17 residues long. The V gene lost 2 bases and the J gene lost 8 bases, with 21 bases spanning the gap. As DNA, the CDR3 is TGTGCCAGCAGCTTAACGTATTTGGGCGGGAAAGGGGAAAAACTGTTTTTT. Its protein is CASSLTYLGGKGEKLFF.

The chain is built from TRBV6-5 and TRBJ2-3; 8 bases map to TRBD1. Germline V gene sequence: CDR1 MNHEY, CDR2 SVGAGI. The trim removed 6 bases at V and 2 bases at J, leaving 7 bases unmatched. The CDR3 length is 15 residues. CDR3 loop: CASRGWTGYTDTQYF. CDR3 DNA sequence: TGTGCCAGCAGGGGGTGGACAGGGTACACAGATACGCAGTATTTT.

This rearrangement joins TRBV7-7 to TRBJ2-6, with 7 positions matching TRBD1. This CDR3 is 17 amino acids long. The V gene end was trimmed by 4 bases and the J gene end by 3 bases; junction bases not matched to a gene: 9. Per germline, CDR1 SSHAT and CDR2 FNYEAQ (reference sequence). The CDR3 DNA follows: TGTGCCAGCAGCTCGAGCCCGGGACAGTTTGGGGCCAACGTCCTGACTTTC. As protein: CASSSSPGQFGANVLTF.

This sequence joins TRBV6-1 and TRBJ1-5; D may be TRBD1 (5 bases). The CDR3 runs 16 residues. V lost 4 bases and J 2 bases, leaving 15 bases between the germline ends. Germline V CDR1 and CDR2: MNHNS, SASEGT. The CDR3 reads CASSVQGLMGNQPQHF. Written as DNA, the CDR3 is TGTGCCAGCAGTGTGCAGGGACTCATGGGCAATCAGCCCCAGCATTTT.

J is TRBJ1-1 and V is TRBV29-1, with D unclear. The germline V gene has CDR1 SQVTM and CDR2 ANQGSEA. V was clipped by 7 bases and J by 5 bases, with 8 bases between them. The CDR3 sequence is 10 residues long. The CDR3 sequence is CSAMTTEAFF. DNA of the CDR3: TGCAGCGCCATGACTACTGAAGCTTTCTTT. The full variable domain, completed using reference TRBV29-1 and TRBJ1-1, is SAVISQKPSRDICQRGTSLTIQCQVDSQVTMMFWYRQQPGQSLTLIATANQGSEATYESGFVIDKFPISRPNLTFSTLTVSNMSPEDSSIYLCSAMTTEAFFGQGTRLTVV.

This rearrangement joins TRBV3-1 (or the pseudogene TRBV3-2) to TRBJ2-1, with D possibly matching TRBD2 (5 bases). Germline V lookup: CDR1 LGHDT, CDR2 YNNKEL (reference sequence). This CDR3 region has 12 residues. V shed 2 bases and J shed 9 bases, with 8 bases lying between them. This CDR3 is CASSQLGSEQFF. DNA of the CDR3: TGTGCCAGCAGCCAACTAGGGAGTGAGCAGTTCTTC.

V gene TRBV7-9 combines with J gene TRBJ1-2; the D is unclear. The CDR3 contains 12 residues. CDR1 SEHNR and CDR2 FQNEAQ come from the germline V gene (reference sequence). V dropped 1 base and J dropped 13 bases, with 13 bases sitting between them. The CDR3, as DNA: TGTGCCAGCAGCTTAGTGACGACAACTGCCACCTTC. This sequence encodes CASSLVTTTATF.

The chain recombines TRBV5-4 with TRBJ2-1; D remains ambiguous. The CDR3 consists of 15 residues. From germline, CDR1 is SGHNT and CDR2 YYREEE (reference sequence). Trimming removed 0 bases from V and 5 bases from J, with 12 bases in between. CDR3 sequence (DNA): TGTGCCAGCAGCTTGGACCAGGCTCGGAACAATGAGCAGTTCTTC. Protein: CASSLDQARNNEQFF.

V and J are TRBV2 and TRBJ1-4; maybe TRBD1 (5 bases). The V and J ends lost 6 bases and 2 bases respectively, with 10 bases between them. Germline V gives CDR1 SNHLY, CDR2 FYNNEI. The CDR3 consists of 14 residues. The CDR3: CASRLRQTNEKLFF. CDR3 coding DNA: TGTGCCAGCAGACTCAGACAGACTAATGAAAAACTGTTTTTT.

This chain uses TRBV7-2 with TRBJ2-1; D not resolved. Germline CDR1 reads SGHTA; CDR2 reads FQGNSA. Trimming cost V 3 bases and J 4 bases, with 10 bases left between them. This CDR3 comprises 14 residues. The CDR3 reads CASSFDSQYNEQFF. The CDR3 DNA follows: TGTGCCAGCAGCTTTGACTCTCAATACAATGAGCAGTTCTTC.

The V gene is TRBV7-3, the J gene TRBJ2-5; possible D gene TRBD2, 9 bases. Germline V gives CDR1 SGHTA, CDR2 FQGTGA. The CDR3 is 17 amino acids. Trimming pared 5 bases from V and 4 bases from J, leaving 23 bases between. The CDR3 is CASSPGGVRGGTETQYF. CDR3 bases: TGTGCCAGCAGCCCAGGGGGCGTGCGGGGGGGCACAGAGACCCAGTACTTC.

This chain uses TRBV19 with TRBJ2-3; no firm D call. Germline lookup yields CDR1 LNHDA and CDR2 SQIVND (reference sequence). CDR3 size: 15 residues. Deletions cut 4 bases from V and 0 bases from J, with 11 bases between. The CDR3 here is CASSRAARSTDTQYF. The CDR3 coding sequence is TGTGCCAGTAGTAGAGCCGCTAGAAGCACAGATACGCAGTATTTT.

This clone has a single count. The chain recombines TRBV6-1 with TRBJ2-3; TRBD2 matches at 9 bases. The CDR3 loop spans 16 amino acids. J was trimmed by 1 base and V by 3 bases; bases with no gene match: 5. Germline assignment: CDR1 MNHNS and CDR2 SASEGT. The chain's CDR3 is CASSETTSGGTDTQYF. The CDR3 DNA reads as TGTGCCAGCAGTGAGACGACTAGCGGAGGCACAGATACGCAGTATTTT.

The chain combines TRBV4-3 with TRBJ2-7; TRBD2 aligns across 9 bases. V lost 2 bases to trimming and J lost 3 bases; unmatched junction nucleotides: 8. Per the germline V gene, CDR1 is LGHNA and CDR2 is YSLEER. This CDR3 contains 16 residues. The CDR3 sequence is CASSQSWASGDYEQYF. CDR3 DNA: TGCGCCAGCAGCCAATCCTGGGCTAGCGGGGACTACGAGCAGTACTTC.

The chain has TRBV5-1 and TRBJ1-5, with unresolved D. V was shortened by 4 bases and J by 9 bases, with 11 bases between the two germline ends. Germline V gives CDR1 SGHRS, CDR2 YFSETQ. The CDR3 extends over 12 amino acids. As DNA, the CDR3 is TGCGCCAGCAGCCAAGAGTCCGGGCCCCAGCATTTT. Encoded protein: CASSQESGPQHF.

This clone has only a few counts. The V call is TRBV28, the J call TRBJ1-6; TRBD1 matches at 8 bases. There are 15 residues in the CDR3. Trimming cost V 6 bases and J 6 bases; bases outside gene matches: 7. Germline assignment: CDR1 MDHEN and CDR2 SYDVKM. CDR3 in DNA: TGTGCCAGCAGACCTGGACAGGGCGTTAATTCACCCCTCCACTTT. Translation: CASRPGQGVNSPLHF. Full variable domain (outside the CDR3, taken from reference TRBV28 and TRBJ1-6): DVKVTQSSRYLVKRTGEKVFLECVQDMDHENMFWYRQDPGLGLRLIYFSYDVKMKEKGDIPEGYSVSREKKERFSLILESASTNQTSMYLCASRPGQGVNSPLHFGNGTRLTVT.

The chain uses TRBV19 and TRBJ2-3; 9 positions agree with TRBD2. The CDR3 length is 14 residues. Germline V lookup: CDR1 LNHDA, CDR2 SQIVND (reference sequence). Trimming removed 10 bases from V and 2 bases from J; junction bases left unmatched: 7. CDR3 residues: CATSSGGYTDTQYF. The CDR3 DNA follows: TGTGCCACCAGTAGCGGGGGTTACACAGATACGCAGTATTTT.

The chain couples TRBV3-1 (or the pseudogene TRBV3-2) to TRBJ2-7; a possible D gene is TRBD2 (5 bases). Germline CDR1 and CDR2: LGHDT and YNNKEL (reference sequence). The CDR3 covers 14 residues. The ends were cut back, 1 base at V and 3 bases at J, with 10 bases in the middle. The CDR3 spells CASSQVIGGYEQYF. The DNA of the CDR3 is TGTGCCAGCAGCCAAGTTATCGGAGGCTACGAGCAGTACTTC.

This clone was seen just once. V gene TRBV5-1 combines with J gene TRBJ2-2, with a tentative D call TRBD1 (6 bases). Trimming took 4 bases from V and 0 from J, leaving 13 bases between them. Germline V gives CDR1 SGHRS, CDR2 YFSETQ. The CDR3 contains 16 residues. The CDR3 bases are TGCGCCAGCAGCCCGGTCACAGGGCCGAACACCGGGGAGCTGTTTTTT. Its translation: CASSPVTGPNTGELFF.

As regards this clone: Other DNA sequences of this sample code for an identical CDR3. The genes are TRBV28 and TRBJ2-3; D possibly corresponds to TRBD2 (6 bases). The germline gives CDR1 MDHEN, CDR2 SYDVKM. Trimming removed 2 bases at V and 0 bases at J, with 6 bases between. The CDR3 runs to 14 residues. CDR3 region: CASSLAGSTDTQYF. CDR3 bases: TGTGCCAGCAGTTTAGCGGGGAGCACAGATACGCAGTATTTT.

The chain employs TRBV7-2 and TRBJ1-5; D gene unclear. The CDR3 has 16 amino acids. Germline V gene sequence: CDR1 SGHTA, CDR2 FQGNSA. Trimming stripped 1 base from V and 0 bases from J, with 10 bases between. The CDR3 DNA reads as TGTGCCAGCAGCTTAGGGGCAGCCTATAGCAATCAGCCCCAGCATTTT. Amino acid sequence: CASSLGAAYSNQPQHF.